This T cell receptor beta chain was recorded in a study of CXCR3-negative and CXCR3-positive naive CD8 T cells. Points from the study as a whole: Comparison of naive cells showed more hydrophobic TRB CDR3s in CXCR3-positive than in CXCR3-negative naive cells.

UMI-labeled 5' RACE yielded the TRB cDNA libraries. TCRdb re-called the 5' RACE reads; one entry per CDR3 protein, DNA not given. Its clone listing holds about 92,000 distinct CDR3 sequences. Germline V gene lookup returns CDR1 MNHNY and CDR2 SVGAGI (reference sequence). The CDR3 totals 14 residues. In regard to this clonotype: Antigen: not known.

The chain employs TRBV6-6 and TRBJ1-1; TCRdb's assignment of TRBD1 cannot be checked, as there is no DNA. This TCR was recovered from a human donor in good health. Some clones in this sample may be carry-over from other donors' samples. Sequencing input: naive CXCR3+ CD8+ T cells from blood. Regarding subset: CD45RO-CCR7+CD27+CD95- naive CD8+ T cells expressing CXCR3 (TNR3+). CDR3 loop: CASSSDRANTEAFF.